This note documents a single TCR beta chain sequence. Germline trimming cut 1 base from V and 4 bases from J; bases unmatched to any gene: 7. The CDR3 is 16 residues long. Germline V gene sequence: CDR1 SGHTA, CDR2 FQGNSA. The sample is drawn from a study of blood T cell repertoires in COVID-19. The data were produced by immunoSEQ multiplex PCR, yet TCRdb's version contains in-frame clones alone and is incomplete. The sample carries roughly 200,000 clones, 70% to 90% recorded once. The chain is built from TRBV7-2 and TRBJ2-5; 9 bases match TRBD2. This sequence was found in a man aged 55-75 years with acute or convalescent COVID-19. Sequenced material: peripheral blood. This CDR3 is CASSLDLAGLPETQYF. The CDR3 DNA reads TGTGCCAGCAGCTTAGATCTAGCGGGACTCCCAGAGACCCAGTACTTC. The full variable domain, completed using reference TRBV7-2 and TRBJ2-5, is GAGVSQSPSNKVTEKGKDVELRCDPISGHTALYWYRQSLGQGLEFLIYFQGNSAPDKSGLPSDRFSAERTGGSVSTLTIQRTQQEDSAVYLCASSLDLAGLPETQYFGPGTRLLVL.